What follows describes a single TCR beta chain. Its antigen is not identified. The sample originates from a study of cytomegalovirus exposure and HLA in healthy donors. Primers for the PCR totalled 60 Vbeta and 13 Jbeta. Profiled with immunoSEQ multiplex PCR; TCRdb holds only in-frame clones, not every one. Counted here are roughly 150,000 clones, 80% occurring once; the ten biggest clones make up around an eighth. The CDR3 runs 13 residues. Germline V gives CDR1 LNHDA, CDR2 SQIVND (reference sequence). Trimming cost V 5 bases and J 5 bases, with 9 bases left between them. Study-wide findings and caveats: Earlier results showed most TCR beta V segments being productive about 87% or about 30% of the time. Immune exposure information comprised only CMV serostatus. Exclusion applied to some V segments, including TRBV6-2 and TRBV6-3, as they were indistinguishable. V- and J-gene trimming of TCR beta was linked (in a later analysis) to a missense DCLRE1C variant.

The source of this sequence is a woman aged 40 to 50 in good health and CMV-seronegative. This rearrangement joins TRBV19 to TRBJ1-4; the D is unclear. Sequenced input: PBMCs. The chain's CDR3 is CASSRQRNEKLFF. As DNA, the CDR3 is TGTGCCAGTAGTCGTCAGAGGAATGAAAAACTGTTTTTT.